The clone carrying this T cell receptor beta chain was seen many times. What it recognizes is unknown. The entry originates in a study of neurological immune-mediated disorders. General observations from the study: No sharing of CDR3 amino acid sequences was observed among expanded clones across subjects, suggesting private repertoires in all groups.

Between the trimmed V and J ends, which lost 1 base and 7 bases, there was a span of 8 bases. Germline V gene data show CDR1 as SGHAT and CDR2 as FQNNGV. This CDR3 contains 13 residues. Each TCR transcript was tagged with a 10-nucleotide random UMI during 5'RACE. Whenever a sequencing run was performed, it yielded over 180 million TCR-beta sequences from 15-18 subjects. Via MiXCR, TCRdb re-called the 5' RACE reads, giving one row per CDR3 protein. The data show approximately 46,000 distinct CDR3 sequences, around 10% seen once. Preparation of the unsorted libraries drew on 2 million PBMCs stored at -80 C.

The chain carries TRBV11-2 and TRBJ2-1, with D uncertain. The TCR was taken from a man between 65 and 85 years old with HTLV-1-associated myelopathy (HAM/TSP). Specimen: PBMCs. CDR3 sequence: CASSLGVRNEQFF. Here the CDR3 DNA reads TGTGCCAGCAGCTTAGGTGTGAGGAATGAGCAGTTCTTC.